The 9 T cell receptor beta chains below all came from one sample that was sequenced in a study of regulatory T cells in long-lasting Graves disease. As for time point: newly diagnosed GD, antithyroid drugs for less than 3 months. The TCR library was made from RNA that had been extracted from PBMCs in TRIzol. To make TCR beta libraries, researchers used iRepertoire HTBI primers and Arm-PCR of CDR3 regions. MiXCR, run by TCRdb on the multiplex PCR reads, gives a single entry per CDR3 protein. The sample records 420,000 or so distinct CDR3 sequences, approximately 16% being singletons. Another study also made use of these data, one on T cells in Graves' hyperthyroidism and ophthalmopathy.

The sequenced sample was peripheral blood mononuclear cells (PBMCs), obtained at new diagnosis, from a patient treated with antithyroid drugs. All receptors derive from a woman aged 18-29 years with Graves disease.

In its sample, this clonotype was seen many times. The CDR3 region is CSARDPARGQVTEAFF. Written as DNA, the CDR3 is TGCAGTGCTAGAGATCCGGCCAGGGGGCAGGTCACTGAAGCTTTCTTT. The V and J genes are TRBV20-1 and TRBJ1-1; 8 bases match TRBD1. The trim removed 0 bases at V and 4 bases at J, leaving 10 bases unmatched. This CDR3 comprises 16 residues. Germline CDR1 and CDR2: DFQATT and SNEGSKA (reference sequence).

This clonotype was recorded many times. The genes are TRBV12-3 or TRBV12-4 and TRBJ2-1; the D is unclear. This CDR3 is 12 amino acids long. The germline V and J ends were trimmed by 5 bases and 5 bases, with 7 bases remaining between them. The CDR3 protein is CASSMLNNEQFF. The CDR3 nucleotides are TGTGCCAGCAGTATGCTAAACAATGAGCAGTTCTTC.

This clonotype came up many times. The chain couples TRBV3-1 to TRBJ2-7; D unresolved. This CDR3 comprises 11 residues. V dropped 4 bases and J dropped 6 bases, with 7 bases sitting between them. Germline V lookup: CDR1 LGHDT, CDR2 YNNKEL (reference sequence). The CDR3 spells CASSPATEQYF. CDR3 in DNA: TGTGCCAGCAGCCCCGCCACCGAGCAGTACTTC.

J is TRBJ1-2 and V is TRBV7-2; a weak D match, TRBD1 (5 bases). With 5 bases removed from V and 8 bases from J, the gap between germline ends came to 15 bases. From germline, CDR1 is SGHTA and CDR2 FQGNSA. The CDR3 consists of 13 residues. The CDR3, as DNA: TGTGCCAGCAGCCCAGACAGACCGGGAGGCTACACCTTC. Protein product: CASSPDRPGGYTF.

This clonotype occurred many times. V usage is TRBV9 and J usage is TRBJ2-1; D gene unclear. The CDR3 runs 15 residues. The germline V and J ends were trimmed by 0 bases and 6 bases, with 13 bases remaining between them. CDR1 is SGDLS and CDR2 is YYNGEE in the germline V gene. In DNA, the CDR3 is TGTGCCAGCAGCGTAGGGTCAGTTGTAGGCAATGAGCAGTTCTTC. Translating gives CASSVGSVVGNEQFF.

The chain couples TRBV20-1 to TRBJ1-5; 8 positions agree with TRBD1. Germline assignment: CDR1 DFQATT and CDR2 SNEGSKA (reference sequence). The CDR3 length is 15 residues. Trimming at V came to 6 bases and at J to 2 bases, leaving 9 bases not matched to a gene. The CDR3 nucleotides are TGCAGTGCCCAAACAGGGGGAGGCGGCAATCAGCCCCAGCATTTT. It codes for CSAQTGGGGNQPQHF.

This clonotype was picked up many times. The chain joins TRBV19 to TRBJ2-3, with 8 positions matching TRBD2. From germline, CDR1 is LNHDA and CDR2 SQIVND (reference sequence). This CDR3 is built from 14 residues. Trimming cost V 11 bases and J 2 bases; bases outside gene matches: 9. The CDR3 DNA reads as TGTGCCTCCCAAGCGGGAGTATCCACAGATACGCAGTATTTT. It specifies CASQAGVSTDTQYF.

This clonotype was counted many times. The chain joins TRBV13 to TRBJ1-2; D not certain. CDR3 length: 18 amino acids. The V end lost 5 bases, the J end lost 4 bases, and 26 bases lay between the germline ends. Germline CDR1 is PRHDT and CDR2 is FYEKMQ (reference sequence). For the CDR3, the DNA is TGTGCCAGCAGCAGAGGAGTGGGGTTAGTGGAAGATGGCTATGGCTACACCTTC. This codes for CASSRGVGLVEDGYGYTF.

There are many counts of this clonotype. This chain links TRBV30 with TRBJ2-1; D unresolved. CDR3 length: 12 amino acids. CDR1 and CDR2 from the germline V gene are GTSNPN and SVGIG (reference sequence). Trimming removed 0 bases from V and 3 bases from J, with 3 bases in between. CDR3 coding DNA: TGTGCCTGGAGTGTGAACTACAATGAGCAGTTCTTC. It specifies CAWSVNYNEQFF.